What follows are 13 T cell receptor beta chains derived from one specimen sequenced in a study of blood T cell repertoires in COVID-19. Sequencing used immunoSEQ multiplex PCR; TCRdb keeps in-frame clones, though not all of them. Counted here are roughly 280,000 clones, 88% occurring once; the ten biggest clones make up less than 3%. The sample taken for sequencing was PBMCs or T cells enriched from blood (not recorded which). The source of these receptors is a woman aged 45-65 years who had recovered from COVID-19.

The gene calls are TRBV3-1 (or the pseudogene TRBV3-2) and TRBJ1-1; TRBD1 aligns across 7 bases. Germline-derived CDR1 and CDR2 are LGHDT and YNNKEL (reference sequence). The CDR3 is 14 amino acids. The ends lost 5 bases at V and 0 bases at J; junction bases unmatched: 3. The DNA for the CDR3 is TGTGCCAGCAGCACCGGGACAGTGAACACTGAAGCTTTCTTT. Its protein is CASSTGTVNTEAFF.

V and J are TRBV7-2 and TRBJ1-1; D is perhaps TRBD1 (5 bases). The germline V gene encodes CDR1 SGHTA and CDR2 FQGNSA. With 5 bases removed from V and 4 bases from J, the gap between germline ends came to 20 bases. The CDR3 is 16 amino acids. CDR3 in amino acids: CASSTDSRGSGTEAFF. The CDR3 coding sequence is TGTGCCAGCAGCACTGATTCCCGGGGGAGTGGCACTGAAGCTTTCTTT.

The chain combines TRBV7-3 with TRBJ2-1; TRBD2 aligns across 7 bases. V lost 8 bases to trimming and J lost 5 bases; unmatched junction nucleotides: 6. CDR3 length: 13 residues. Germline-derived CDR1 and CDR2 are SGHTA and FQGTGA. The CDR3 DNA reads as TGTGCCAGCGCTAGCGGAGTCCACAATGAGCAGTTCTTC. Amino acids: CASASGVHNEQFF.

V usage is TRBV4-3 and J usage is TRBJ1-1, with TRBD1 identical over 10 bases. Germline values: CDR1 LGHNA, CDR2 YSLEER. The CDR3 is 14 amino acids. J was trimmed by 3 bases and V by 4 bases; bases with no gene match: 2. The CDR3 coding sequence is TGCGCCAGCAGCCGCGGACAGGGGGACACTGAAGCTTTCTTT. It codes for CASSRGQGDTEAFF.

This chain joins TRBV28 and TRBJ1-1, with D uncertain. Looked up from germline, CDR1 is MDHEN and CDR2 is SYDVKM. The length of the CDR3 is 12 residues. Trimming took off 6 bases at V and 6 bases at J, with 11 bases between the two ends. The CDR3 sequence is CASSPLVSEAFF. CDR3 sequence (DNA): TGTGCCAGCAGCCCCCTAGTCTCTGAAGCTTTCTTT.

The rearrangement links TRBV3-1 (or the pseudogene TRBV3-2) to TRBJ1-3, with 7 positions matching TRBD1. This CDR3 has 13 residues. From germline, CDR1 is LGHDT and CDR2 YNNKEL (reference sequence). The J segment lost 3 bases and the V segment lost 5 bases, leaving 1 base of the junction unmatched. DNA for the CDR3: TGTGCCAGCAGCTGGGACAGTGGAAACACCATATATTTT. Its translation: CASSWDSGNTIYF.

In DNA form, the CDR3 reads TGTGCCAGCAGCTTAGTCGGAGTCCCTGAGCCCCAGCATTTT. This gives the protein CASSLVGVPEPQHF. The V call is TRBV7-2, the J call TRBJ1-5; D ambiguous. Germline loops: CDR1 SGHTA, CDR2 FQGNSA. The CDR3 loop spans 14 amino acids. The ends were cut back, 1 base at V and 8 bases at J, with 12 bases in the middle.

This chain connects TRBV10-1 to TRBJ2-1; 9 bases line up with TRBD2. V lost 2 bases and J lost 1; bases outside the gene matches: 12. Germline CDR1 WNHNN, CDR2 SYGVQD (reference sequence). The CDR3 has 19 residues. The CDR3 reads CASSERLAGATASYNEQFF. The CDR3 DNA is TGCGCCAGCAGTGAGAGATTAGCGGGAGCCACAGCTTCCTACAATGAGCAGTTCTTC.

V gene TRBV5-5 combines with J gene TRBJ1-4; 10 bases map to TRBD1. CDR3 length: 18 amino acids. Germline V CDR1 and CDR2: SGHKS, YYEKEE (reference sequence). Unmatched junction bases numbered 8, after V lost 3 bases and J lost 0 bases. The DNA of the CDR3 is TGTGCCAGCAGCTCCTCGGTGGGGACAGGGGCAACTAATGAAAAACTGTTTTTT. This codes for CASSSSVGTGATNEKLFF.

The rearrangement uses TRBV6-5 and TRBJ2-1, with 8 nucleotides matching TRBD2. V trimming: 4 bases; J trimming: 6 bases; junction bases outside the gene matches: 2. The germline V gene has CDR1 MNHEY and CDR2 SVGAGI. The CDR3 sequence is 13 residues long. CDR3 region: CASSWGLVNEQFF. In DNA, the CDR3 is TGTGCCAGCAGTTGGGGACTAGTCAATGAGCAGTTCTTC.

The J gene is TRBJ2-7, the V gene TRBV14; possibly TRBD2 for D (6 bases). The CDR3 spans 11 residues. From germline, CDR1 is SGHDN and CDR2 FVKESK. Trimming took off 6 bases at V and 5 bases at J, with 8 bases between the two ends. The CDR3 protein is CASSAGNEQYF. The CDR3 DNA is TGTGCCAGCAGTGCGGGGAACGAGCAGTACTTC.

The chain combines TRBV28 with TRBJ1-1; D gene ambiguous. V was trimmed by 7 bases and J by 0 bases, leaving 9 bases between them. This CDR3 contains 13 residues. From germline, CDR1 is MDHEN and CDR2 SYDVKM. DNA for the CDR3: TGTGCCAGCAAACTGGGAGTGAACACTGAAGCTTTCTTT. This translates into CASKLGVNTEAFF.

This clone was seen more than once but under ten times. V is TRBV4-2 and J is TRBJ1-1; D gene uncertain. Trimming left V 0 bases short and J 7 bases short, with 3 bases between. Germline V gene lookup returns CDR1 LGHNA and CDR2 YNFKEQ. The CDR3 is 11 amino acids. This CDR3 reads CASSQDFEAFF. Written as DNA, the CDR3 is TGTGCCAGCAGCCAAGACTTTGAAGCTTTCTTT.